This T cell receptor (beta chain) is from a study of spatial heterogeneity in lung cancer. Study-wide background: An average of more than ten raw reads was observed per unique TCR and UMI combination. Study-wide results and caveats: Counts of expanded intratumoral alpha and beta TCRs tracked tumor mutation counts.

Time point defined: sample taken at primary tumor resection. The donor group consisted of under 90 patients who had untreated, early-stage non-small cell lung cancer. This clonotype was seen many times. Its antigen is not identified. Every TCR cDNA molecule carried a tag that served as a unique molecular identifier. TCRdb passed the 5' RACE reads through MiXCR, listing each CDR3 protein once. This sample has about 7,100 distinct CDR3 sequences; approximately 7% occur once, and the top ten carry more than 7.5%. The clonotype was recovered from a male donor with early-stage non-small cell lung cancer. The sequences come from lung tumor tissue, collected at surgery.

The DNA of the CDR3 is TGCGCCAGCAGCTTGATGGCAGAATCTACGAATGAGCAGTTCTTC. It is translated as CASSLMAESTNEQFF. The chain has TRBV5-1 and TRBJ2-1; the D is unclear. CDR1 and CDR2 from the germline V gene are SGHRS and YFSETQ. The CDR3 is 15 residues long. V was clipped by 1 base and J by 7 bases, with 15 bases between them.